A selection of T cell receptor beta chains follows, all from one sample in a study of cytomegalovirus exposure and HLA in healthy donors. Sequenced by immunoSEQ multiplex PCR; TCRdb stores in-frame clones only, minus some. Found here are over 150,000 clones, roughly 80% of them singletons; the top ten hold under 7.5%. The sequenced sample consisted of PBMCs. These receptors were taken from a man aged 25-45 years in good health and CMV-seropositive. The conserved cysteine and the conserved F or W are not part of the CDR3 here. Fields, in order: V gene, J gene, CDR3 protein.

>TRBV28|TRBJ2-5
ASSRQGGGRETQY
>TRBV5-1|TRBJ2-5
ASRKAGTGQETQY
>TRBV5-4|TRBJ2-1
ASSLGGPRNLYNEQF
>TRBV7-2|TRBJ2-3
ASSPGIVSITDTQY
>TRBV30|TRBJ2-7
AWSVPLAAGAYEQY
>TRBV5-4|TRBJ1-2
ASSKTGANYGYT
>TRBV29-1|TRBJ2-3
SVEDHGVSTDTQY
>TRBV7-9|TRBJ1-1
ASSLAQMYTEAF
>TRBV6-1|TRBJ2-3
ASRDRGTQY
>TRBV7-2|TRBJ2-1
ASSPQRGGLGHEQF
>TRBV28|TRBJ2-7
ASSLSGQESYEQY
>TRBV5-6|TRBJ2-2
ASTKGGGQGDTGELF
>TRBV4-2|TRBJ2-3
ASSQTTRQTPSTDTQY
>TRBV16|TRBJ1-6
ASSQFRTQGGNSPLH
>TRBV11-2|TRBJ2-1
ASSLYYRRGRNEQF
>TRBV27|TRBJ2-3
ASSLSTGAADTQY
>TRBV19|TRBJ1-2
ASSIAGTGYGYT
>TRBV5-1|TRBJ2-7
ASSLKGGAYEQY
>TRBV4-1|TRBJ2-5
ASSPSGTHAETQY
>TRBV19|TRBJ2-2
ASSTPGGGRRTGELF
>TRBV5-1|TRBJ2-7
ASSLVGGTVYEQY
>TRBV7-9|TRBJ2-1
ASSHPPSGGPSSYNEQF
>TRBV15|TRBJ2-7
ATSRVRGGYEQY
>TRBV15|TRBJ2-3
ATSRVREADTQY
>TRBV15|TRBJ2-1
ATSRSRSSYNEQF
>TRBV6-5|TRBJ2-3
ASSLSGTTDTQY
>TRBV6-5|TRBJ1-6
ASSWLSYNSPLH
>TRBV6-1|TRBJ2-3
ASSEGVRGTDTQY
>TRBV28|TRBJ1-5
ASKSPGTGRTYSNQLQH
>TRBV19|TRBJ1-2
ASSKRGQPYGYT
>TRBV18|TRBJ2-3
ASSPLDRASTDTQY
>TRBV7-2|TRBJ2-5
ASSSTGIQETQY
>TRBV6-4|TRBJ1-6
ASSRRGGNSPLH
>TRBV11-3|TRBJ2-3
ASSYDTSTDTQY
>TRBV7-7|TRBJ2-5
ASSPLASGGAQTQY
>TRBV5-4|TRBJ2-7
ASSLRDRGTYEQY
>TRBV14|TRBJ2-3
ASSRTGALDTQY
>TRBV5-4|TRBJ2-5
ASSFYSQGAETQY